These 9 T cell receptor beta chains originate from one sample sequenced in a study of blood T cells in healthy people across ages. The second PCR ran 7 to 11 cycles with a sample-barcoded 5' primer and J-beta primers. TCRdb recomputed calls from the 5' RACE reads with MiXCR, one row per CDR3 protein. The table records about 1.8 million distinct CDR3 sequences, around half of them present only once. The sample was blood. Receptor source: a woman aged 40-49 years in good health.

The rearrangement uses TRBV6-2 or TRBV6-3 and TRBJ2-3; 9 bases map to TRBD2. Germline V gene sequence: CDR1 MNHEY, CDR2 SVGEGT. The V gene end was trimmed by 7 bases and the J gene end by 2 bases; junction bases not matched to a gene: 7. CDR3 size: 15 residues. For the CDR3, the DNA is TGTGCCAGCAATCTACTAGCGGGCCACACAGATACGCAGTATTTT. Protein: CASNLLAGHTDTQYF.

The gene calls are TRBV2 and TRBJ2-1; no clear D gene. The V end was cut by 1 base, the J end by 2 bases, with 6 bases between. CDR1 and CDR2 from the germline V gene are SNHLY and FYNNEI. CDR3 length: 14 residues. Written as DNA, the CDR3 is TGTGCCAGCAGTGAAGGTCCCACCTACAATGAGCAGTTCTTC. It yields the protein CASSEGPTYNEQFF. Together with reference TRBV2 and TRBJ2-1, the CDR3 gives the full variable domain: EPEVTQTPSHQVTQMGQEVILRCVPISNHLYFYWYRQILGQKVEFLVSFYNNEISEKSEIFDDQFSVERPDGSNFTLKIRSTKLEDSAMYFCASSEGPTYNEQFFGPGTRLTVL.

V usage is TRBV6-5 and J usage is TRBJ1-2; D is undetermined. Looked up from germline, CDR1 is MNHEY and CDR2 is SVGAGI. The CDR3 is 15 residues long. The germline V and J ends were trimmed by 4 bases and 4 bases, with 16 bases remaining between them. The CDR3 region has the DNA TGTGCCAGCAGTTCGTTCGATCCTCCCCCCTATGGCTACACCTTC. Its translation: CASSSFDPPPYGYTF.

The table lists this clonotype with a few counts. This chain links TRBV7-9 with TRBJ2-1, with 7 bases aligning to TRBD1. Germline V CDR1 and CDR2: SEHNR, FQNEAQ (reference sequence). The CDR3 is 16 residues long. Unmatched junction bases numbered 8, after V lost 2 bases and J lost 4 bases. CDR3 in amino acids: CASSLKTGTEYNEQFF. CDR3 DNA: TGTGCCAGCAGCTTAAAAACCGGGACAGAATACAATGAGCAGTTCTTC.

The chain recombines TRBV2 with TRBJ2-3; 8 bases align to TRBD1. Germline CDR1 and CDR2: SNHLY and FYNNEI. This CDR3 spans 16 amino acids. With V trimmed by 7 bases and J by 3 bases, 12 bases remained unmatched. The CDR3 is CASTPEQGAFTDTQYF. DNA for the CDR3: TGTGCCAGCACACCCGAGCAGGGGGCGTTTACAGATACGCAGTATTTT.

The V and J genes are TRBV27 and TRBJ2-7, with no clear D. Germline values: CDR1 MNHEY, CDR2 SMNVEV (reference sequence). The CDR3 is 12 residues long. V was pared by 6 bases and J by 2 bases, with 8 bases between. CDR3 coding DNA: TGTGCCAGCAGGGGCAACCCCTACGAGCAGTACTTC. Its protein is CASRGNPYEQYF.

The J gene is TRBJ1-1, the V gene TRBV12-5; 7 bases line up with TRBD1. This CDR3 is built from 14 residues. Germline V gives CDR1 LGHNT, CDR2 FRNRAP. Trimming removed 1 base from V and 7 bases from J; junction bases left unmatched: 6. The CDR3 DNA reads TGTGCTAGTGGTTTGGGGATGACAGGGTTTGAAGCTTTCTTT. This gives the protein CASGLGMTGFEAFF. Full variable domain (missing parts from reference TRBV12-5 and TRBJ1-1): DARVTQTPRHKVTEMGQEVTMRCQPILGHNTVFWYRQTMMQGLELLAYFRNRAPLDDSGMPKDRFSAEMPDATLATLKIQPSEPRDSAVYFCASGLGMTGFEAFFGQGTRLTVV.

This chain uses TRBV29-1 with TRBJ1-1, with TRBD1 identical over 12 bases. Per the germline V gene, CDR1 is SQVTM and CDR2 is ANQGSEA. With 4 bases clipped from V and 4 bases from J, the junction kept 7 bases outside the gene matches. The CDR3 totals 15 residues. The CDR3 coding sequence is TGCAGCGTTGTGGGGACAGGGGGCTATGGCACTGAAGCTTTCTTT. Translated, it gives CSVVGTGGYGTEAFF.

This clonotype was picked up many times. The chain carries TRBV24-1 and TRBJ2-1; 11 bases match TRBD1. V dropped 9 bases and J dropped 10; count of bases not matched to a gene: 13. CDR1 is KGHDR, CDR2 SFDVKD, per germline. The CDR3 extends over 15 amino acids. CDR3 sequence (DNA): TGTGCCACCGACTCCTCCGGACAGGGGGCACGGGAGCAGTTCTTC. This gives the protein CATDSSGQGAREQFF.